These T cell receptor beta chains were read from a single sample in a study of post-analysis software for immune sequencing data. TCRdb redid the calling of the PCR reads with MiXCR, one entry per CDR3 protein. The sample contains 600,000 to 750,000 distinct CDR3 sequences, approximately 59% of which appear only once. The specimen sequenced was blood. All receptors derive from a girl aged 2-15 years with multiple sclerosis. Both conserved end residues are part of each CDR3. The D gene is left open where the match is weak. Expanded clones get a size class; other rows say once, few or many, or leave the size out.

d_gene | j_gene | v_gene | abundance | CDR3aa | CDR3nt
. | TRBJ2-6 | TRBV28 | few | CASSLPGSGANVLTF | TGTGCCAGCAGTCTACCAGGGTCTGGGGCCAACGTCCTGACTTTC
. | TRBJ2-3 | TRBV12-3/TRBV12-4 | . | CASNGPSVVRMITDAQYF | TGTGCCAGCAACGGGCCTAGCGTGGTTCGGATGATAACAGATGCGCAGTATTTT
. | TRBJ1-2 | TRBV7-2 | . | CASSLAVKNGYTF | TGTGCCAGCAGCTTAGCAGTAAAGAATGGCTACACCTTC
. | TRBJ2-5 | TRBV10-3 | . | CAISEGQETQYF | TGTGCCATCAGTGAAGGGCAAGAGACCCAGTACTTC
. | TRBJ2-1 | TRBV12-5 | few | CASGLVYEQFF | TGTGCTAGTGGTTTGGTATACGAGCAGTTCTTC
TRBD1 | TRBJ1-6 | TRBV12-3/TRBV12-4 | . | CASSPGQGFSPLHF | TGTGCCAGCAGCCCGGGACAGGGATTTTCACCCCTCCACTTT
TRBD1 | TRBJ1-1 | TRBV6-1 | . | CASGSTGQGNTEAFF | TGTGCCAGCGGATCAACGGGACAGGGGAACACTGAAGCTTTCTTT
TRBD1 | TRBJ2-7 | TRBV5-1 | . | CASSFDRGIYEQYF | TGCGCCAGCAGCTTCGACAGGGGGATCTACGAGCAGTACTTC
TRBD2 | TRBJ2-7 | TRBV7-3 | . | CASSWRAGRTYEQYF | TGTGCCAGCAGCTGGAGAGCGGGAAGAACTTACGAGCAGTACTTC
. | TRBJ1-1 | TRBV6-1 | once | CASQPGQPNTEAFF | TGTGCCAGCCAGCCCGGCCAGCCGAACACTGAAGCTTTCTTT
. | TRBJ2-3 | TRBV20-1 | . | CSARVVDTQYF | TGCAGTGCTAGAGTGGTAGATACGCAGTATTTT
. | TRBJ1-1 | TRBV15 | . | CATSRRGYTEAFF | TGTGCCACCAGCAGAAGGGGGTACACTGAAGCTTTCTTT
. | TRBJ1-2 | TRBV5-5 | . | CASSRGSNYGYTF | TGTGCCAGCAGCAGGGGCTCTAACTATGGCTACACCTTC
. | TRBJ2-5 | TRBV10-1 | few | CASSESSRGETQYF | TGCGCCAGCAGTGAGTCATCCCGGGGGGAGACCCAGTACTTC
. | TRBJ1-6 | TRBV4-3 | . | CASSQGRQEFSPLHF | TGCGCCAGCAGCCAAGGAAGACAGGAGTTTTCACCCCTCCACTTT
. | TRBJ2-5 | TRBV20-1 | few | CSAPHHRNQETQYF | TGCAGTGCTCCCCACCACAGAAACCAAGAGACCCAGTACTTC
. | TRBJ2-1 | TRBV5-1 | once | CASSLGAGAWTSLSGDEQFF | TGCGCCAGCAGCCTGGGGGCGGGAGCGTGGACCAGTCTTTCGGGCGATGAGCAGTTCTTC
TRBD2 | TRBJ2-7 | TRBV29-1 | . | CSVELRGTSGRSYEQYF | TGCAGCGTCGAACTCCGAGGGACTAGCGGGAGGTCCTACGAGCAGTACTTC
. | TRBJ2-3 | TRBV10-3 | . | CAISEGRSTDTQYF | TGTGCCATCAGTGAAGGGAGATCCACAGATACGCAGTATTTT
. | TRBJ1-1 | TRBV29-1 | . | CSVEGQFLPTEAFF | TGCAGCGTTGAGGGGCAGTTTCTTCCTACTGAAGCTTTCTTT
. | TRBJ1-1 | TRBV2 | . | CASSEGRGNTEAFF | TGTGCCAGCAGTGAGGGCAGAGGGAACACTGAAGCTTTCTTT
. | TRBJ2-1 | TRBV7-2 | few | CASSPRAGGIHNEQFF | TGTGCCAGCAGCCCGCGGGCGGGTGGTATCCACAATGAGCAGTTCTTC
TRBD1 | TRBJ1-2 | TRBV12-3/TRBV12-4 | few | CASSFLDRGNGYTF | TGTGCCAGCAGTTTTCTTGACAGGGGTAATGGCTACACCTTC
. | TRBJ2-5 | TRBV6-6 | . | CASSSSRRETQYF | TGTGCCAGCAGTTCGAGTCGGCGAGAGACCCAGTACTTC
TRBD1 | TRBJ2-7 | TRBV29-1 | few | CSVTTAGTGTYEQYF | TGCAGCGTAACCACTGCCGGGACAGGGACCTACGAGCAGTACTTC
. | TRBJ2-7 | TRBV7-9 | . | CASSGRVDEQYF | TGTGCCAGCAGCGGCAGGGTGGACGAGCAGTACTTC
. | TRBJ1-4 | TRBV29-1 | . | CGTQQGTNEKLFF | TGCGGCACCCAACAGGGAACTAATGAAAAACTGTTTTTT
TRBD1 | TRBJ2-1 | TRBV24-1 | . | CATSVGTGLNEQFF | TGTGCCACCAGTGTTGGGACAGGCTTAAATGAGCAGTTCTTC
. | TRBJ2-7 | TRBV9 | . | CASSVAPLYEQYF | TGTGCCAGCAGCGTAGCCCCTCTTTACGAGCAGTACTTC
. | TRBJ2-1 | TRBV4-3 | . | CASSQDSRGRRQFF | TGCGCCAGCAGCCAAGATAGTAGGGGAAGGAGGCAGTTCTTC
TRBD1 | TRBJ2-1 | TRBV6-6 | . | CASSLQDREYNEQFF | TGTGCCAGCAGTTTACAGGACAGGGAGTACAATGAGCAGTTCTTC
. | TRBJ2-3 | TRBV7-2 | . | CASTTVGDTQYF | TGTGCCAGCACCACAGTCGGCGATACGCAGTATTTT
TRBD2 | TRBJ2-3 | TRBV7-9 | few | CASSRPGLEMDTQYF | TGTGCCAGCAGCCGTCCGGGACTAGAAATGGATACGCAGTATTTT
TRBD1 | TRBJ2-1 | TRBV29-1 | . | CSVEEELGQGRQFF | TGCAGCGTTGAAGAGGAACTTGGACAGGGTCGGCAGTTCTTC
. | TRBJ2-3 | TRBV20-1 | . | CSVEGGRTDTQYF | TGCAGTGTAGAGGGGGGTCGGACAGATACGCAGTATTTT
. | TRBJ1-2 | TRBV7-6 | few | CASGVSDGYTF | TGTGCTTCGGGGGTTTCGGATGGCTACACCTTC
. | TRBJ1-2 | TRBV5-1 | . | CASSSLGLEGYTF | TGCGCCAGCAGCTCCCTTGGGCTTGAAGGCTACACCTTC
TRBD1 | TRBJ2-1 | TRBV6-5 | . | CASNPGQGAYNEQFF | TGTGCCAGCAATCCGGGACAGGGGGCGTACAATGAGCAGTTCTTC
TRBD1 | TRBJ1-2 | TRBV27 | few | CASSFLTGFGYTF | TGTGCCAGCAGCTTTTTGACAGGGTTCGGCTACACCTTC
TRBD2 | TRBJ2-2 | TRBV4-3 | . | CASSPLAGGHRPGEPFF | TGCGCCAGCAGCCCGCTAGCGGGGGGCCACAGGCCCGGGGAGCCGTTTTTT
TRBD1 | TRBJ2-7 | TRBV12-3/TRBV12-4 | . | CASSKQGAAHEQYF | TGTGCCAGCAGTAAACAGGGGGCGGCCCACGAGCAGTACTTC
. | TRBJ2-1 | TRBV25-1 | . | CASSFRPSNNEQFF | TGTGCCAGCAGTTTCCGACCGAGTAACAATGAGCAGTTCTTC
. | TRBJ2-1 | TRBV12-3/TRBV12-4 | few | CASSLSYGDEQFF | TGTGCCAGCAGTTTGAGCTACGGGGATGAGCAGTTCTTC
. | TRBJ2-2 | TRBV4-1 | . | CASSPRQNTGELFF | TGCGCCAGCAGCCCCCGACAGAACACCGGGGAGCTGTTTTTT
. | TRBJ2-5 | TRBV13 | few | CASSVLVGGEGKETQYF | TGTGCCAGCAGCGTCTTGGTCGGGGGAGAAGGGAAAGAGACCCAGTACTTC
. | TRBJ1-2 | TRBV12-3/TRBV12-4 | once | CASSFSRAYGYTF | TGTGCCAGCAGTTTTTCCAGGGCCTATGGCTACACCTTC